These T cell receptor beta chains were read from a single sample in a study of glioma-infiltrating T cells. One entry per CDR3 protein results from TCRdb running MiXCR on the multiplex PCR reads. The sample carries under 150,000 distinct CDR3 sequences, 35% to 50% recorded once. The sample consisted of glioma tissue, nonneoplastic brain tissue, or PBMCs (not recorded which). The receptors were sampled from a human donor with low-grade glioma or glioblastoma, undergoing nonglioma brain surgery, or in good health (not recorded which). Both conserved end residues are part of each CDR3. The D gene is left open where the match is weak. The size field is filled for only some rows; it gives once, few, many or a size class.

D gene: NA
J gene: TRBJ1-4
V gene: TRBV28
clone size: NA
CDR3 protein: CASSFVGRQPFF
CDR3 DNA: TGTGCCAGCAGTTTCGTGGGGCGACAGCCGTTTTTT

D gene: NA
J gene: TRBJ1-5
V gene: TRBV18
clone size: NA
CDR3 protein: CASSLADTLSNQPQHF
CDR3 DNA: TGTGCCAGCAGCTTAGCGGACACCCTTAGCAATCAGCCCCAGCATTTT

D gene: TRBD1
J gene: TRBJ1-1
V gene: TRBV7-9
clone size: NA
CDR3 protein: CASSPAISGTVNTEAFF
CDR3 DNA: TGTGCCAGCAGCCCCGCGATTTCCGGGACAGTGAACACTGAAGCTTTCTTT

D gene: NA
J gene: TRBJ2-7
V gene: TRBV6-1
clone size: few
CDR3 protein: CASSQGSSYEQYF
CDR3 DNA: TGTGCCAGCAGTCAAGGGAGTTCCTACGAGCAGTACTTC

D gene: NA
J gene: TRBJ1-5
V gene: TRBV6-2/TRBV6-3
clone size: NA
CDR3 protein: CASSKDGDQPQHF
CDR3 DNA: TGTGCCAGCAGCAAGGACGGGGATCAGCCCCAGCATTTT

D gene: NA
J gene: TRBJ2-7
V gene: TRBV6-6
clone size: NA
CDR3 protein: CASNRETSYEQYF
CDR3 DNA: TGTGCCAGCAATCGGGAAACCTCCTACGAGCAGTACTTC

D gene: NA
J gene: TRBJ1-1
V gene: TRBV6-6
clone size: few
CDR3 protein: CASSYGTPNTEAFF
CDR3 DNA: TGTGCCAGCAGTTACGGGACACCGAACACTGAAGCTTTCTTT

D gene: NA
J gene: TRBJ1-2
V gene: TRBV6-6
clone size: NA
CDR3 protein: CAIGDLSGYTF
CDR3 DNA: TGTGCCATCGGTGATCTGAGTGGCTACACCTTC

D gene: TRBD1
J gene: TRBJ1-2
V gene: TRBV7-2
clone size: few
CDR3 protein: CALSQGGVGYGYTF
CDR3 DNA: TGTGCCCTATCCCAAGGGGGCGTTGGTTATGGCTACACCTTC

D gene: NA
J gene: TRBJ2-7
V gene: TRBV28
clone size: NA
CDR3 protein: CATSSYEQYF
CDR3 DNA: TGTGCCACCAGCTCCTACGAGCAGTACTTC

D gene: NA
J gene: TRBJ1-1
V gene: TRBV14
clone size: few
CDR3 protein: CASSQMTANTEAFF
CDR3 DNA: TGTGCCAGCAGCCAAATGACGGCGAACACTGAAGCTTTCTTT

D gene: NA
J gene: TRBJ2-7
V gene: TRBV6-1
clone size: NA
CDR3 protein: CASSSYPSYEQYF
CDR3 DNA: TGTGCCAGCAGTTCGTACCCCAGCTACGAGCAGTACTTC

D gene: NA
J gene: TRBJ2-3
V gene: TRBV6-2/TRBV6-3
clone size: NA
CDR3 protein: CASRGGSTTSTDTQYF
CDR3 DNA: TGTGCCAGCAGGGGTGGATCAACAACTAGCACAGATACGCAGTATTTT

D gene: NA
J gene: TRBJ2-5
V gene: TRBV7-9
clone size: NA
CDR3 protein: CASSLGLGLGTQYF
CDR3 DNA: TGTGCCAGCAGCTTAGGTTTGGGCTTGGGGACCCAGTACTTC

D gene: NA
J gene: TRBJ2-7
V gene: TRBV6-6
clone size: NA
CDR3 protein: CASSYSSFVTHYEQYF
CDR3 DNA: TGTGCCAGCAGTTACTCGAGTTTCGTGACACACTACGAGCAGTACTTC

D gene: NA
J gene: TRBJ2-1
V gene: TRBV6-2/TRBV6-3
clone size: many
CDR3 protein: CASSYLNEQFF
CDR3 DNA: TGTGCCAGCAGTTACCTCAATGAGCAGTTCTTC

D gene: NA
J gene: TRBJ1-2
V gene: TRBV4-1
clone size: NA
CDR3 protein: CASSQGGAVYGYTF
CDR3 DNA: TGCGCCAGCAGCCAAGGGGGGGCTGTCTATGGCTACACCTTC

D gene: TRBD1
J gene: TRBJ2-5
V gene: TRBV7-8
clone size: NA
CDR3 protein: CASSTGQGRGETQYF
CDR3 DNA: TGTGCCAGCAGCACCGGACAGGGGCGAGGGGAGACCCAGTACTTC

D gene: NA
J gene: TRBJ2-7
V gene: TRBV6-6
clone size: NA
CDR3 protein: CASRSLSDSYEQYF
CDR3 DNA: TGTGCCAGCAGAAGCCTGAGCGACTCCTACGAGCAGTACTTC

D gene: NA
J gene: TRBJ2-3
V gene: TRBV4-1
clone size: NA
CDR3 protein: CASSQDRSKSDTQYF
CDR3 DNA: TGCGCCAGCAGCCAAGATCGGAGCAAGTCAGATACGCAGTATTTT

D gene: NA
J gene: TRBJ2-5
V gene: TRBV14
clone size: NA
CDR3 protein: CASSRRIGETQYF
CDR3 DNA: TGTGCCAGCAGCCGACGGATAGGAGAGACCCAGTACTTC

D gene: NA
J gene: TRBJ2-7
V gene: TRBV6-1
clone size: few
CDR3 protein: CAVRAGLGEQYF
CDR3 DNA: TGTGCCGTGCGGGCCGGTTTAGGCGAGCAGTACTTC

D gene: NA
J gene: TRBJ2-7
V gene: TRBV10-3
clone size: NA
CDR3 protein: CAIPGAPDSYEQYF
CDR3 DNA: TGTGCCATCCCTGGAGCGCCGGATTCCTACGAGCAGTACTTC

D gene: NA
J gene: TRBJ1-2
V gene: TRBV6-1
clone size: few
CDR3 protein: CASTSFSRASNYGYTF
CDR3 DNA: TGTGCCAGCACGTCGTTTTCACGTGCGTCTAACTATGGCTACACCTTC

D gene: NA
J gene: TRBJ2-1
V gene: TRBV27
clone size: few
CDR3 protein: CASSLRAGNMNEQFF
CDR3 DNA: TGTGCCAGCAGTTTACGGGCAGGGAATATGAATGAGCAGTTCTTC

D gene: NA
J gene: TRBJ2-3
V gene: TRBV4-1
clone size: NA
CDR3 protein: CASSQDPRPDTKYF
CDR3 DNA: TGCGCCAGCAGCCAAGATCCGCGGCCAGATACGAAGTATTTT

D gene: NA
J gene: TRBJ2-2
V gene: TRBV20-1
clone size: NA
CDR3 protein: CSASNPVNTGELFF
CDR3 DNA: TGCAGTGCTAGTAACCCGGTTAACACCGGGGAGCTGTTTTTT

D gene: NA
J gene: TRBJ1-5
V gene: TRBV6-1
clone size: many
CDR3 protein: CASSEATKTSNQPQHF
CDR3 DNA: TGTGCCAGCAGTGAAGCGACCAAAACTAGCAATCAGCCCCAGCATTTT

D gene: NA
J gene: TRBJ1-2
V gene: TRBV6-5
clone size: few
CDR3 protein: CASSYSRWDGYTF
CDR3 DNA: TGTGCCAGCAGTTACTCTCGTTGGGATGGCTACACCTTC

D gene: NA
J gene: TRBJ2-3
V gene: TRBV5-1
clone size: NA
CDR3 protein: CASSLVTLSDTQYF
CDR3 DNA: TGCGCCAGCAGCTTGGTCACACTATCAGATACGCAGTATTTT

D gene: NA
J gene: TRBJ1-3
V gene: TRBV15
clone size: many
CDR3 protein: CATSRDESGNTIYF
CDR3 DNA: TGTGCCACCAGCAGAGATGAGTCTGGAAACACCATATATTTT

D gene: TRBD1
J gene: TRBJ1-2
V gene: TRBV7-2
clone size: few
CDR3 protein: CASSPGTGYGYTF
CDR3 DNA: TGTGCCAGCAGCCCAGGGACAGGCTATGGCTACACCTTC

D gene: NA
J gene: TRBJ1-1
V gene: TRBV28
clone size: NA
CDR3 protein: CASSLGYNEAFF
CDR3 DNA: TGTGCCAGCAGTTTGGGGTACAATGAAGCTTTCTTT

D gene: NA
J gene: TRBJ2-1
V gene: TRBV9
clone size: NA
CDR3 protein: CASSVAGDSYNEQFF
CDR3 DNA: TGTGCCAGCAGCGTAGCAGGGGACTCCTACAATGAGCAGTTCTTC

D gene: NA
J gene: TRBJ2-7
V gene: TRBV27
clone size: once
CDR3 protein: CASSFSRDEQYF
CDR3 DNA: TGTGCCAGCAGTTTCAGCAGAGACGAGCAGTACTTC

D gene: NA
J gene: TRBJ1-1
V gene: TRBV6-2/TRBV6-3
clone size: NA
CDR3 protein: CASSSWNTEAFF
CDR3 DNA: TGTGCCAGCAGTTCGTGGAACACTGAAGCTTTCTTT

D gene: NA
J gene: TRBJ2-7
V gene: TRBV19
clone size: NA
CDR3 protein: CASSIGTGVYEQYF
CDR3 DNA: TGTGCCAGTAGTATTGGAACGGGAGTCTACGAGCAGTACTTC

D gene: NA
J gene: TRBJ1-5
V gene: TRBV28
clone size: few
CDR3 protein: CASSLGSLDQPQHF
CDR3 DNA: TGTGCCAGCAGTTTAGGGTCCCTCGATCAGCCCCAGCATTTT

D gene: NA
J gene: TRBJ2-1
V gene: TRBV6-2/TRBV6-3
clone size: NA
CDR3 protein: CASSYQYNEQFF
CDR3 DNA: TGTGCCAGCAGTTATCAGTACAATGAGCAGTTCTTC

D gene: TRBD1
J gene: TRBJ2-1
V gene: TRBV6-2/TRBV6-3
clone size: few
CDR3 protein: CASSRQGDEQFF
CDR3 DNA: TGTGCCAGCAGCCGACAGGGGGATGAGCAGTTCTTC

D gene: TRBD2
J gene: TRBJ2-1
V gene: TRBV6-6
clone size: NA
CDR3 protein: CASSRLAGGSEQFF
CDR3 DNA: TGTGCCAGCAGTAGACTAGCGGGAGGGAGTGAGCAGTTCTTC

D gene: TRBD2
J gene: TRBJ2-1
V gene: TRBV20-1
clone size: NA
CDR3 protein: CSAPLAGLAYNEQFF
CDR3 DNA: TGCAGTGCTCCACTAGCGGGACTAGCGTACAATGAGCAGTTCTTC

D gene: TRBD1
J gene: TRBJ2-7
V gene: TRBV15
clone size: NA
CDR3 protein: CATSGRQGINEQYF
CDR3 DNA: TGTGCCACCAGCGGGAGACAGGGGATCAACGAGCAGTACTTC